Below, one T cell receptor (beta chain) is given with its context. What antigen it recognizes has not been identified. Nothing much larger sits one base from this clone, and base qualities are not available. Within the sample, other DNA sequences also encode this same CDR3. Collaborating institutions collected whole blood in K2EDTA tubes following their own protocols. For TCRbeta analysis, collaborators shipped samples as frozen whole blood, isolated PBMCs, or DNA extracted from either of those sample types. TCRbeta CDR3 regions were amplified from genomic DNA by means of the immunoSEQ Assay, a bias-controlled multiplex PCR. Under the source paper's analysis protocol: Within the assay, amplification of reference gene primers was used to estimate how many nucleated cells each sample contained. Sequence reads were collapsed and filtered to measure the absolute abundance of every unique TCRbeta CDR3 rearrangement. For each sample, productive Simpson clonality was calculated as the square root of Simpson's diversity index over productive rearrangements. The table comes from immuneACCESS by way of TCRdb, which keeps in-frame sequences with V and J called. Part of the clones is missing from these tables; in studies checked, under half for an unresolved V gene and the rest for unknown reasons. V and J calls and clone size come straight from that table; D and trimming were deduced from the DNA. The sample table lists approximately 90,000 clones, 80% to 90% of them with a count of one. Of the sample, around a sixth falls within the top ten clones.

The entry originates in a study of blood T cell repertoires in COVID-19 (TCRdb year 2020). The study in broad terms: Samples from collaborators originated in the United States, Italy and Spain and spanned both the acute and convalescent phases of COVID-19. A freely available public database, intended as a resource for researchers studying the immune response to SARS-CoV-2, is where the repertoires were released. The sample metadata nearly always contained a de-identified subject ID, COVID-19 status, age in years and sex. The samples were drawn from two sources: the first 160 participants of the ongoing ImmuneRACE study, and over 1,000 subjects contributed by 6 global collaborators. The material from the prospective study consisted of cDNA or gDNA derived from T cells, B-cell-depleted T cells, or PBMCs. Deeply sampled blood TCRbeta repertoires from subjects exposed to, actively infected with, or recovered from COVID-19 were included in the dataset. Where available, HLA class I and class II types were obtained from metadata supplied by the sample provider rather than from assay-based typing.

Overall results and qualifications from the work: The quantity of clinical and demographic metadata differed by source and by participant and was supplied without curation.

The source material was peripheral blood. This sequence originates from a woman of 80 years or more with acute or convalescent COVID-19.

For the CDR3, the sequence is CASSLGPSSGANVLTF. DNA sequence: TGTGCCAGCAGCCTAGGTCCCTCCTCTGGGGCCAACGTCCTGACTTTC. The chain was built from TRBV7-3 and TRBJ2-6; the D gene cannot be resolved reliably. V and J are truncated by 5 bases and 0 bases respectively, leaving an intervening sequence of 11 bases. The CDR3 covers 16 residues, taking in both the cysteine and the phenylalanine. Only CDR3 DNA remains: 48 bases, in frame from the first base. Via the germline V gene, CDR1 is SGHTA and CDR2 FQGTGA.